The 5 T cell receptor beta chains reported below all come from one sample, sequenced in a study of blood T cell repertoires in COVID-19. Assay used: immunoSEQ multiplex PCR; TCRdb lists only in-frame clones, some missing. The table records around 170,000 clones, about 86% of them present only once. Sequencing used peripheral blood. Receptor source: a man over 45 with active or convalescent COVID-19.

The chain links TRBV4-1 to TRBJ1-4; D possibly corresponds to TRBD1 (6 bases). V was trimmed by 4 bases and J by 0 bases, leaving 21 bases between them. The germline gives CDR1 MGHRA, CDR2 YSYEKL. The CDR3 totals 19 residues. The CDR3 spells CASSLVQGIRMATNEKLFF. CDR3 bases: TGCGCCAGCAGCCTCGTTCAGGGGATCCGAATGGCAACTAATGAAAAACTGTTTTTT.

This clone appeared a single time. The gene calls are TRBV14 and TRBJ1-2; 9 nucleotides line up with TRBD1. In germline, CDR1 is SGHDN, CDR2 FVKESK. The CDR3 has 16 amino acids. Trimming cost V 2 bases and J 4 bases; bases outside gene matches: 8. The CDR3, as DNA: TGTGCCAGCAGCCAAAGGGGACAGGGATCGGTCTATGGCTACACCTTC. It translates to CASSQRGQGSVYGYTF.

The chain's CDR3 is CASSLSGDPEAFF. CDR3 in DNA: TGCGCCAGCAGCTTGTCGGGGGACCCTGAAGCTTTCTTT. The chain links TRBV5-1 to TRBJ1-1; D might be TRBD1 (5 bases). Per germline, CDR1 SGHRS and CDR2 YFSETQ. Deletions cut 1 base from V and 6 bases from J, with 10 bases between. This CDR3 region has 13 residues.

The CDR3 DNA reads as TGTGCCAGCAGCCAAGTGTTGGGCAGGGTTGGCTACACCTTC. Protein product: CASSQVLGRVGYTF. This sequence joins TRBV3-1 (or the pseudogene TRBV3-2) and TRBJ1-2, with a weak D call TRBD1 (5 bases). The CDR3 consists of 14 residues. Germline V lookup: CDR1 LGHDT, CDR2 YNNKEL (reference sequence). Trimming took 1 base from V and 7 from J, leaving 13 bases between them.

This rearrangement joins TRBV24-1 to TRBJ2-5, with TRBD1 identical over 10 bases. The CDR3 has 16 residues. Germline trimming cut 3 bases from V and 4 bases from J; bases unmatched to any gene: 7. CDR1 is KGHDR and CDR2 is SFDVKD in the germline V gene. In nucleotides, the CDR3 is TGTGCCACCAGTGATCCGACAGGGGGCGGGAGAGAGACCCAGTACTTC. Its protein is CATSDPTGGGRETQYF.